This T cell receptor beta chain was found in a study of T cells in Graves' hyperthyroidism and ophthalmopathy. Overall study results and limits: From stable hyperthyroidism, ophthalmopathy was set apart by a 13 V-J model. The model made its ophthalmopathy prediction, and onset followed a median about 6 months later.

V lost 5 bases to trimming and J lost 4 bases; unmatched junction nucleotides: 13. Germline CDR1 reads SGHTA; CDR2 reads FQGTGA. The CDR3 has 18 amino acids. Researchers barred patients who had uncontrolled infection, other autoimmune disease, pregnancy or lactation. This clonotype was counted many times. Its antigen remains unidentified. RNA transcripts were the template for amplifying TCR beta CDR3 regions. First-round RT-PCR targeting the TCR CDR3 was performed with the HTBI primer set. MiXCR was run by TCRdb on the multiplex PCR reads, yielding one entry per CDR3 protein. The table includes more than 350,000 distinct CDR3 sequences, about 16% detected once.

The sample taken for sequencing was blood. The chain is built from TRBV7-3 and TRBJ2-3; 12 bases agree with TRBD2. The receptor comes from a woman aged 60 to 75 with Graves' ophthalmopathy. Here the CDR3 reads CASSAQPTSGSPADTQYF. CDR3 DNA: TGTGCCAGCAGCGCCCAACCGACTAGCGGGAGTCCCGCAGATACGCAGTATTTT.